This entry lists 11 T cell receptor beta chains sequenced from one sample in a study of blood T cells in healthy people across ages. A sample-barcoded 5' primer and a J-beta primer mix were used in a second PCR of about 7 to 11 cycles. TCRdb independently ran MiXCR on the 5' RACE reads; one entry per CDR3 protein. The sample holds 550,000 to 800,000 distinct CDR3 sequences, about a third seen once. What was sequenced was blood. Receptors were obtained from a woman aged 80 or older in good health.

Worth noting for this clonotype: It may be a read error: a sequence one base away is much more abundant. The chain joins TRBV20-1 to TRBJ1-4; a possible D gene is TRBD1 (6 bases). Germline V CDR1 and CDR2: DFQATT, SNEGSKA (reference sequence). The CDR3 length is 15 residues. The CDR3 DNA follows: TGCAGTGCTAGAGATCTGTCCAGGGGAAATGAAAAACGGTTTTTT. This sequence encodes CSARDLSRGNEKRFF.

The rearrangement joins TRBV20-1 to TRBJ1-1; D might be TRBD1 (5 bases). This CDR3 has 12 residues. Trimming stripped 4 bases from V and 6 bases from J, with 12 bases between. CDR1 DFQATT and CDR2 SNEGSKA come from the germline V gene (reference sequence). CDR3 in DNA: TGCAGTGCTACAAGCCAGACAGCTGAAGCTTTCTTT. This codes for CSATSQTAEAFF.

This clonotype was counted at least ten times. CDR3 loop: CASSLARRGNEQYF. The CDR3 bases are TGTGCCAGCAGCTTAGCGCGGCGGGGAAACGAGCAGTACTTC. The genes are TRBV7-2 and TRBJ2-7; TRBD2 might be the D (6 bases). Germline V gene lookup returns CDR1 SGHTA and CDR2 FQGNSA. V shed 0 bases and J shed 5 bases, with 11 bases lying between them. The CDR3 extends over 14 amino acids. The entire variable domain, with the rest obtained from reference TRBV7-2 and TRBJ2-7, is as follows: GAGVSQSPSNKVTEKGKDVELRCDPISGHTALYWYRQSLGQGLEFLIYFQGNSAPDKSGLPSDRFSAERTGGSVSTLTIQRTQQEDSAVYLCASSLARRGNEQYFGPGTRLTVT.

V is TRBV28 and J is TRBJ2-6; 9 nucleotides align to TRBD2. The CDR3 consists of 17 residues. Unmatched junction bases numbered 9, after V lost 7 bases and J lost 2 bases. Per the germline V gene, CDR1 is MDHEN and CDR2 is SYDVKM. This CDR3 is CASTLTSGAAGANVLTF. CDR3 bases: TGTGCCAGCACCCTGACTAGCGGTGCAGCTGGGGCCAACGTCCTGACTTTC.

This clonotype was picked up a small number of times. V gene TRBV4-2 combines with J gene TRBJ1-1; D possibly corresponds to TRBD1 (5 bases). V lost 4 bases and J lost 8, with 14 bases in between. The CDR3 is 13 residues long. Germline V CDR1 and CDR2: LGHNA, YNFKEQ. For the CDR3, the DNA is TGTGCCAGCAGCCCCCGGGGCAGGGCCGAAGCTTTCTTT. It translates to CASSPRGRAEAFF.

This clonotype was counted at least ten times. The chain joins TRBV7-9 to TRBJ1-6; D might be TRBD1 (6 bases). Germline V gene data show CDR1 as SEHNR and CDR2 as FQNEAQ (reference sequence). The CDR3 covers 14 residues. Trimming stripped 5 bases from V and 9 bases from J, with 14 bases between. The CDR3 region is CASSPNAGASPLHF. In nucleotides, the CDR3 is TGTGCCAGCAGCCCAAATGCGGGGGCTTCACCCCTCCACTTT.

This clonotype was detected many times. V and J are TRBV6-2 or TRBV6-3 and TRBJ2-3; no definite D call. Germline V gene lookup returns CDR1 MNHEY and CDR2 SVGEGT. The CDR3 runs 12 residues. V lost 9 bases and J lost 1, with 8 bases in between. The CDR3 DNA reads TGTGCCAGTTGGCAGGGCACAGATACGCAGTATTTT. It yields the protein CASWQGTDTQYF.

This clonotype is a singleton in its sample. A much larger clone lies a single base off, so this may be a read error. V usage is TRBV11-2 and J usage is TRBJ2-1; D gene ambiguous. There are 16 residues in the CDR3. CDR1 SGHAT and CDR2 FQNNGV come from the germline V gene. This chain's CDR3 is CASSLGQSRTYNGQFF. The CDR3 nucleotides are TGTGCCAGCAGCTTAGGGCAGTCCCGAACCTACAATGGGCAGTTCTTC. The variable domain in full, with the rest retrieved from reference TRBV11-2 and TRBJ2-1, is EAGVAQSPRYKIIEKRQSVAFWCNPISGHATLYWYQQILGQGPKLLIQFQNNGVVDDSQLPKDRFSAERLKGVDSTLKIQPAKLEDSAVYLCASSLGQSRTYNGQFFGPGTRLTVL.

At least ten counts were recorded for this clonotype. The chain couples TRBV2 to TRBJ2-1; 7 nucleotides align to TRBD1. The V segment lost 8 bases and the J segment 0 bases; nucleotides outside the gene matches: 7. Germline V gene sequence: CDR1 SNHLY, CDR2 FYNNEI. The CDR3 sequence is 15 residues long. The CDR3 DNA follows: TGTGCCAGCCGTTCTAGGGACAGCTCCTACAATGAGCAGTTCTTC. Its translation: CASRSRDSSYNEQFF.

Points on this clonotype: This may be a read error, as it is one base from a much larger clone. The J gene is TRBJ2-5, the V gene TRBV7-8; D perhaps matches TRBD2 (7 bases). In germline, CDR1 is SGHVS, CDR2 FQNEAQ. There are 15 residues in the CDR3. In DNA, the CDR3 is TGTACCAGCAGCGAAACAGGGACCGGGGGGGAGACCCAGTACTTC. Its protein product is CTSSETGTGGETQYF.

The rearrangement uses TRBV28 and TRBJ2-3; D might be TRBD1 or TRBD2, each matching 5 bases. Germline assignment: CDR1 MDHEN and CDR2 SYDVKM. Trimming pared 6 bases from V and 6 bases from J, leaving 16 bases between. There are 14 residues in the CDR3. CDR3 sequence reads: CASSVRDRADTQYF. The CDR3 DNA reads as TGTGCCAGCAGCGTTCGGGACCGCGCGGATACGCAGTATTTT.